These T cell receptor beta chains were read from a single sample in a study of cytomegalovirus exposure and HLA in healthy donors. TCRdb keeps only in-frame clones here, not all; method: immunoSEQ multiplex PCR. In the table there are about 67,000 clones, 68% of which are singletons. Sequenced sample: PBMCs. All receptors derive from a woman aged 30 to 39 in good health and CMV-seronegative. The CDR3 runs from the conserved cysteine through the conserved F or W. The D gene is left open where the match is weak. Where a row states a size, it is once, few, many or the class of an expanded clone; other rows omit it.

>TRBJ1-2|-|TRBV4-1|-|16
CASRLRAGGILYGYTF
-
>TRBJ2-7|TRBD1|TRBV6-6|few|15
CASSRRGRSTYEQYF
TGTGCCAGCAGCCGCAGGGGGCGATCTACCTACGAGCAGTACTTC
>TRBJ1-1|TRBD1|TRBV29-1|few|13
CSVSGGRGTEAFF
TGCAGCGTCTCAGGGGGCCGGGGCACTGAAGCTTTCTTT
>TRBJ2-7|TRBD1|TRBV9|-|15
CASSVGQGIAYEQYF
TGTGCCAGCAGCGTCGGACAGGGAATCGCCTACGAGCAGTACTTC
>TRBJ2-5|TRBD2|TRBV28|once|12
CRRGGYTETQYF
TGCCGTAGGGGAGGGTACACAGAGACCCAGTACTTC
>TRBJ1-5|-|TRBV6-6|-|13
CASKPGYDQPQHF
TGTGCCAGCAAGCCAGGGTATGATCAGCCCCAGCATTTT
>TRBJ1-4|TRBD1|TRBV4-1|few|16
CASSQDRDRSNEKLFF
TGCGCCAGCAGCCAAGATAGGGACAGGTCTAATGAAAAACTGTTTTTT
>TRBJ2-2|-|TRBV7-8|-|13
CASSLASAGELFF
TGTGCCAGCAGCTTAGCCAGCGCCGGGGAGCTGTTTTTT
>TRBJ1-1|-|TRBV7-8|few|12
CASSLGATEAFF
TGTGCCAGCAGCTTAGGGGCCACTGAAGCTTTCTTT
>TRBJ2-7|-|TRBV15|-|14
CATSKGLYNYEQYF
TGTGCCACCAGCAAGGGACTTTACAACTACGAGCAGTACTTC
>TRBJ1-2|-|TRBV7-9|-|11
CASSWAYGYTF
TGTGCCAGCAGCTGGGCGTATGGCTACACCTTC
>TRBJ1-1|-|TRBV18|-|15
CASSPSTGRNTEAFF
TGTGCCAGCTCACCCTCGACAGGCAGGAACACTGAAGCTTTCTTT